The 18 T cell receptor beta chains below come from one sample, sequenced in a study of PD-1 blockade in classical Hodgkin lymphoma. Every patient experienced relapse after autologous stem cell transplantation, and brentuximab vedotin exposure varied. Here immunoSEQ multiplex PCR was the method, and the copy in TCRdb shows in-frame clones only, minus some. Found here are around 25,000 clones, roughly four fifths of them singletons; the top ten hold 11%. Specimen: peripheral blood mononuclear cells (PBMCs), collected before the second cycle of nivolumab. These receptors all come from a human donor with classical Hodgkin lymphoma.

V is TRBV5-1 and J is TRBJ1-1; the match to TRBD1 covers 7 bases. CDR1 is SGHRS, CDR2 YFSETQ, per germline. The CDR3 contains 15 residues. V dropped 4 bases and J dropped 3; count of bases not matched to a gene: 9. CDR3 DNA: TGCGCCAGCAGCCTCCGACAGGGTAGGGACACTGAAGCTTTCTTT. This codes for CASSLRQGRDTEAFF.

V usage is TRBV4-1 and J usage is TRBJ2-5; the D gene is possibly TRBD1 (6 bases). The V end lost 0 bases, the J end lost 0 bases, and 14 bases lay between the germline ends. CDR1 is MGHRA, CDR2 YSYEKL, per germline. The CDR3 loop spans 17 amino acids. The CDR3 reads CASSQEPLTGHQETQYF. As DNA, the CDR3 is TGCGCCAGCAGCCAAGAGCCCTTGACAGGCCACCAAGAGACCCAGTACTTC.

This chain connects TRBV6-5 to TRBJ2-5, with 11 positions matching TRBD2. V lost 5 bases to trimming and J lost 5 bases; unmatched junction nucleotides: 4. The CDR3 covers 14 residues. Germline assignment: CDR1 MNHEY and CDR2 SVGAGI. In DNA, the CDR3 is TGTGCCAGCAGTCCGACTAGCGGGGTGGAGACCCAGTACTTC. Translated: CASSPTSGVETQYF.

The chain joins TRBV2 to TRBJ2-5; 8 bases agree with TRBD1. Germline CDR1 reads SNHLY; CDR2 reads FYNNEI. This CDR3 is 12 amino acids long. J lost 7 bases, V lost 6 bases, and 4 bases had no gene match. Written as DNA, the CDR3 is TGTGCCAGCAGCGGACAGGGTGGGACCCAGTACTTC. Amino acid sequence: CASSGQGGTQYF.

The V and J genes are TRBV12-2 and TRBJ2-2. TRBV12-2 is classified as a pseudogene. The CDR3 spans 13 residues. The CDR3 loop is CASRLRCTGELFF. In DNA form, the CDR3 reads TGTGCAAGTCGCTTAAGGTGCACCGGGGAGCTGTTTTTT.

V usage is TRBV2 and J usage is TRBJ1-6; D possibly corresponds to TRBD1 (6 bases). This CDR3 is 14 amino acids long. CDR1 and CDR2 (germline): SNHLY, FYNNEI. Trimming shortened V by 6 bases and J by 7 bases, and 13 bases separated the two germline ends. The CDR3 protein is CASSWGPENSPLHF. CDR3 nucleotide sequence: TGTGCCAGCAGCTGGGGGCCGGAGAATTCACCCCTCCACTTT.

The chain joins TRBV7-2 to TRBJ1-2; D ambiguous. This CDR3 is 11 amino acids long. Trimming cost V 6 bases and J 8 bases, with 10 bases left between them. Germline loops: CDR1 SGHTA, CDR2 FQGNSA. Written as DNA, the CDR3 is TGTGCCAGCAGTAGGGATTACGGCTACACCTTC. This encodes CASSRDYGYTF.

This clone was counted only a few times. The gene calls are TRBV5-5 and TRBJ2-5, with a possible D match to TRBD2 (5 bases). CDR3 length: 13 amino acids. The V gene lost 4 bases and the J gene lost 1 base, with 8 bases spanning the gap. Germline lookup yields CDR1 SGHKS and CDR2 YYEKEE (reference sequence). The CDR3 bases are TGTGCCAGCAGCCTCCGGGGCCAAGAGACCCAGTACTTC. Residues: CASSLRGQETQYF.

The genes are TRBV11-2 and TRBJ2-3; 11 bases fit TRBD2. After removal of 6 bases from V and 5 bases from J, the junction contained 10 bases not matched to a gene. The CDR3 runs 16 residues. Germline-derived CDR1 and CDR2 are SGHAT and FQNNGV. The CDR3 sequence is CASRAGVAGGQDTQYF. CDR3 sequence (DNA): TGTGCCAGCAGGGCCGGGGTAGCGGGGGGGCAAGATACGCAGTATTTT.

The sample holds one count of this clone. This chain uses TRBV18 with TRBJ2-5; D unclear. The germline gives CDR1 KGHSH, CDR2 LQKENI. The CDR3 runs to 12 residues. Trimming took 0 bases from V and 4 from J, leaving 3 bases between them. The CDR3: CASSPPGETQYF. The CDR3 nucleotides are TGTGCCAGCTCACCACCCGGAGAGACCCAGTACTTC.

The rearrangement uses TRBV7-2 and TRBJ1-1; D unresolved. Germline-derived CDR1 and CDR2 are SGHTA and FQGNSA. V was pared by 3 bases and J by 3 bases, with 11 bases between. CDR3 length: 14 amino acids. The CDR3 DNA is TGTGCCAGCAGCTTCGGGTATGGGGACACTGAAGCTTTCTTT. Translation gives CASSFGYGDTEAFF.

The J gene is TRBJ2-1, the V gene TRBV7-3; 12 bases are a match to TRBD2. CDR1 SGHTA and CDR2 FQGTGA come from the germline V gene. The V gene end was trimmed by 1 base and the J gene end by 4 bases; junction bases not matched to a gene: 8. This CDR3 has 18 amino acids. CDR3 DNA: TGTGCCAGCAGCTTAATCACTAGCGGGGGGCCCCTATACAATGAGCAGTTCTTC. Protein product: CASSLITSGGPLYNEQFF.

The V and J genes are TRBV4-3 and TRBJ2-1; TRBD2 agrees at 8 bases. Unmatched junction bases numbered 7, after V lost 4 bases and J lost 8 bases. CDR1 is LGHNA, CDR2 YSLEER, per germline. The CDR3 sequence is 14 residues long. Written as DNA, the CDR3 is TGCGCCAGCAGCCCGGGGACTAGTAGGTATGAGCAGTTCTTC. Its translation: CASSPGTSRYEQFF.

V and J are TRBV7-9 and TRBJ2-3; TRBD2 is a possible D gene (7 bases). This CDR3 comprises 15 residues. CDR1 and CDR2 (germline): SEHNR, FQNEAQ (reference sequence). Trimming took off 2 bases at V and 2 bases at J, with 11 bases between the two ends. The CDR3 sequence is CASSLPRGATDTQYF. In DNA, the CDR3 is TGTGCCAGCAGCTTACCCCGGGGGGCCACAGATACGCAGTATTTT.

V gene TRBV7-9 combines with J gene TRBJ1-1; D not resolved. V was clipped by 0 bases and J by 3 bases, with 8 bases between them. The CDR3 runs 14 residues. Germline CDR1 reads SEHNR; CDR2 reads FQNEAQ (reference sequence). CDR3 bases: TGTGCCAGCAGCTTAGCTGGGCGGGACACTGAAGCTTTCTTT. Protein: CASSLAGRDTEAFF.

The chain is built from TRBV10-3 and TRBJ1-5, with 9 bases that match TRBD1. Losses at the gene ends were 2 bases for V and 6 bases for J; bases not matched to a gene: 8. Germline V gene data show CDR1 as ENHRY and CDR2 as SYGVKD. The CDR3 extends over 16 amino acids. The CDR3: CAISEGSGTGSQPQHF. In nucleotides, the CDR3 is TGTGCCATCAGTGAGGGCTCCGGGACAGGGAGTCAGCCCCAGCATTTT.

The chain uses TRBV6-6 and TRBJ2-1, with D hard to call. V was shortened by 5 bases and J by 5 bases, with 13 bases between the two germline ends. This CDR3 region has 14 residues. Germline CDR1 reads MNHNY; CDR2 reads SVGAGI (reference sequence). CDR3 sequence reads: CASSPLGRNNEQFF. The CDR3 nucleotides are TGTGCCAGCAGTCCCCTGGGCAGGAACAATGAGCAGTTCTTC.

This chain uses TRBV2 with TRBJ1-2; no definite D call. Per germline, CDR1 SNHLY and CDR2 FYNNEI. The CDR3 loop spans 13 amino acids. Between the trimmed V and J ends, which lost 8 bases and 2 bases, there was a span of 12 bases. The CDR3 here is CASPRWANYGYTF. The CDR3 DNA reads TGTGCCAGCCCAAGATGGGCGAACTATGGCTACACCTTC.